This T cell receptor (beta chain) comes out of a study of cytomegalovirus exposure and HLA in healthy donors. This clone was counted only a few times. Antigen: not known. There are 16 residues in the CDR3. The ends lost 4 bases at V and 1 base at J; junction bases unmatched: 9. Germline CDR1 is MGHRA and CDR2 is YSYEKL. Vbeta (60) and Jbeta (13) primers were used in the PCR. Data came from immunoSEQ multiplex PCR; TCRdb stores just in-frame clones and leaves some out. The repertoire consists of 150,000 to 200,000 clones, with nearly 70% occurring once and the leading ten covering more than 9%. General study findings and limits: Researchers counted 164 TCR beta chains as cytomegalovirus-associated. Some segments of the V type, notably TRBV6-2 and TRBV6-3, were excluded as indistinguishable.

The receptor was derived from a man aged 25 to 40 in good health and CMV-seropositive. The chain combines TRBV4-1 with TRBJ1-2, with 7 nucleotides matching TRBD1. Source material: PBMCs. The chain's CDR3 is CASSPWGGTVNYGYTF. In nucleotides, the CDR3 is TGCGCCAGCAGCCCATGGGGCGGGACAGTTAACTATGGCTACACCTTC.